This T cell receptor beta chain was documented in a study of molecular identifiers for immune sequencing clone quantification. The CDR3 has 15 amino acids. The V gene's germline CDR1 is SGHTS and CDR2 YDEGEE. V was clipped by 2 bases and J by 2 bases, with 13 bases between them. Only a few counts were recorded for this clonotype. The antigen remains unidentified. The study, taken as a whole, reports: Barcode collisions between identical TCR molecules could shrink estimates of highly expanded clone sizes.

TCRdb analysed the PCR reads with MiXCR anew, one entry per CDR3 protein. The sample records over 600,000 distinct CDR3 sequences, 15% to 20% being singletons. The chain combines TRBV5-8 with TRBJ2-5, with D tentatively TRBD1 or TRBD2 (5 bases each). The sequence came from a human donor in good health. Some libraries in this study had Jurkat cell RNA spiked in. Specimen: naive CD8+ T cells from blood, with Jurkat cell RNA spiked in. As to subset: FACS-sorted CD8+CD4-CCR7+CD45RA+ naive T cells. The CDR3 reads CASSFTGTNQETQYF. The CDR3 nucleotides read TGTGCCAGCAGCTTCACTGGGACGAATCAAGAGACCCAGTACTTC.